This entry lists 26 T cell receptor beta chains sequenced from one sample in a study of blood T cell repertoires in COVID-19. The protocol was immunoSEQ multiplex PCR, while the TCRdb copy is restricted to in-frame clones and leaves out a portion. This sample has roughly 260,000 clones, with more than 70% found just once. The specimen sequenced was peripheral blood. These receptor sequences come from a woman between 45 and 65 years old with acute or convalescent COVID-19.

The CDR3 nucleotides are TGTGCCAGCAGTTTATTGGGCGGGAGCTCCTACGAGCAGTACTTC. The encoded protein is CASSLLGGSSYEQYF. The V and J genes are TRBV27 and TRBJ2-7, with 7 bases that match TRBD2. With V trimmed by 1 base and J by 0 bases, 3 bases remained unmatched. This CDR3 contains 15 residues. Germline CDR1 MNHEY, CDR2 SMNVEV (reference sequence).

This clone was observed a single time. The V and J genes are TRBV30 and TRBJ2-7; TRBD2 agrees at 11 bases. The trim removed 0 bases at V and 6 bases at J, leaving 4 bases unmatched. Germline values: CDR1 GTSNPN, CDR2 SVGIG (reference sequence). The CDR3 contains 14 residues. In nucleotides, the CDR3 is TGTGCCTGGAGTGTACTAGCGGGAGCAGGCGAGCAGTACTTC. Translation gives CAWSVLAGAGEQYF.

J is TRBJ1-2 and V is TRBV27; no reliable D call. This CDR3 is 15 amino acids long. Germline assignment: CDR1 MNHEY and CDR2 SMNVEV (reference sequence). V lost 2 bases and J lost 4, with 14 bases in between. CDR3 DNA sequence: TGTGCCAGCAGTTTACAGGCCTCCACATTCTATGGCTACACCTTC. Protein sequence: CASSLQASTFYGYTF.

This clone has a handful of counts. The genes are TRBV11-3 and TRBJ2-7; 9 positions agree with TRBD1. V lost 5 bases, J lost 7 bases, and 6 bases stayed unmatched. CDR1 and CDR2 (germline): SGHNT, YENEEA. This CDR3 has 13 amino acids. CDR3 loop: CASSRGQGWEQYF. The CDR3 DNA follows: TGTGCCAGCAGCCGCGGACAGGGGTGGGAGCAGTACTTC.

CDR3 coding DNA: TGTGCCAGCTCAAACAGGGCCTACGAGCAGTACTTC. This codes for CASSNRAYEQYF. V is TRBV18 and J is TRBJ2-7, with D possibly being TRBD1 (6 bases). CDR1 KGHSH and CDR2 LQKENI come from the germline V gene. The V and J ends lost 5 bases and 2 bases respectively, with 7 bases between them. This CDR3 contains 12 residues.

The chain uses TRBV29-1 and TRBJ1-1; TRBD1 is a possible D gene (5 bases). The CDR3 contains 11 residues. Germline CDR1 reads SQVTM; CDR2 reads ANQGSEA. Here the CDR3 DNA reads TGCAGTGGCAGGGCGGGGACTGAAGCTTTCTTT. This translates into CSGRAGTEAFF. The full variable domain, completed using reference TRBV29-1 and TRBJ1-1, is SAVISQKPSRDICQRGTSLTIQCQVDSQVTMMFWYRQQPGQSLTLIATANQGSEATYESGFVIDKFPISRPNLTFSTLTVSNMSPEDSSIYLCSGRAGTEAFFGQGTRLTVV.

The CDR3 DNA sequence: TGTGCCTGGACAAGACTAGCGGGAGGCACAGATACGCAGTATTTT. It translates to CAWTRLAGGTDTQYF. The gene calls are TRBV30 and TRBJ2-3, with TRBD2 identical over 12 bases. Germline CDR1 is GTSNPN and CDR2 is SVGIG (reference sequence). The CDR3 length is 15 residues. J was trimmed by 1 base and V by 4 bases; bases with no gene match: 3.

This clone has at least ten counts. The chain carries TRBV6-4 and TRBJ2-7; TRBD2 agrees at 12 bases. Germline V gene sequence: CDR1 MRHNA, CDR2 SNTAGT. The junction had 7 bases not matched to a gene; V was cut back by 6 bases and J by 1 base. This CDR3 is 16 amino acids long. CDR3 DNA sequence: TGTGCCAGCAGCCCCGTAGGGACTAGCGGGTCCTACGAGCAGTACTTC. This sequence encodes CASSPVGTSGSYEQYF.

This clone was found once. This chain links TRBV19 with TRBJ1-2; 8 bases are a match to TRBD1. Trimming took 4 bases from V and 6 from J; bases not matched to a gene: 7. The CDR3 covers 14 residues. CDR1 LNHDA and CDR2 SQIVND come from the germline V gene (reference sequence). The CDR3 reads CASSRGTGRNGYTF. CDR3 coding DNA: TGTGCCAGTAGTAGGGGGACAGGTCGAAATGGCTACACCTTC.

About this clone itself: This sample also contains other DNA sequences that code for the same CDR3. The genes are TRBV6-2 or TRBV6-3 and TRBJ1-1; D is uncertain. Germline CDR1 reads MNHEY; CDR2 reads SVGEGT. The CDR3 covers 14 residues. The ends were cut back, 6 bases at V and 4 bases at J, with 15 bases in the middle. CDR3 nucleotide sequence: TGTGCCAGCAGCCCATCCGGAGGGCGCACTGAAGCTTTCTTT. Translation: CASSPSGGRTEAFF.

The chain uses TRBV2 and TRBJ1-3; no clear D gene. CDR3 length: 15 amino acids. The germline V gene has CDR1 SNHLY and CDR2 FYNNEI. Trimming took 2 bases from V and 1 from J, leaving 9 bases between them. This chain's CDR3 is CASSEFIISGNTIYF. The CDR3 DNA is TGTGCCAGCAGTGAATTTATAATATCTGGAAACACCATATATTTT.

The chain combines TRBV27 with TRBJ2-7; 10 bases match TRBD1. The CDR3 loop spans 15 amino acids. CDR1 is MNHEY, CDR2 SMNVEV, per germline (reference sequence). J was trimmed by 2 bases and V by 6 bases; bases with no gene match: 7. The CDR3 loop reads CASRRPGTGAYEQYF. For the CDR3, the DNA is TGTGCCAGCAGACGACCCGGGACAGGGGCCTACGAGCAGTACTTC.

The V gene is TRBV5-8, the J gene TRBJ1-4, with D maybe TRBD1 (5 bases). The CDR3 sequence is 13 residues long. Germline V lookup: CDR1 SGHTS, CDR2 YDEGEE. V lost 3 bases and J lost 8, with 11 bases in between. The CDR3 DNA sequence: TGTGCCAGCAGCTCAGTCGGGGGGGAAAAACTGTTTTTT. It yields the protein CASSSVGGEKLFF.

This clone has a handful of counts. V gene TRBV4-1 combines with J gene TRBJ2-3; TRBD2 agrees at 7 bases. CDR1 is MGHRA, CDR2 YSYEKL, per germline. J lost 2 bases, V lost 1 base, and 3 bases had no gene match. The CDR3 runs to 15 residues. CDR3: CASSQVSGPTDTQYF. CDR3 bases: TGCGCCAGCAGCCAAGTTAGCGGGCCCACAGATACGCAGTATTTT.

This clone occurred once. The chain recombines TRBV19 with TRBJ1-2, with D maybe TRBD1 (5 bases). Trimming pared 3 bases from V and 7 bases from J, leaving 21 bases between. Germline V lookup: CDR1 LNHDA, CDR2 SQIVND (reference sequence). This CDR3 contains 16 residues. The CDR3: CASSISRQSFVSGYTF. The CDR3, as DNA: TGTGCCAGTAGTATTTCCCGACAGTCGTTCGTGTCTGGCTACACCTTC.

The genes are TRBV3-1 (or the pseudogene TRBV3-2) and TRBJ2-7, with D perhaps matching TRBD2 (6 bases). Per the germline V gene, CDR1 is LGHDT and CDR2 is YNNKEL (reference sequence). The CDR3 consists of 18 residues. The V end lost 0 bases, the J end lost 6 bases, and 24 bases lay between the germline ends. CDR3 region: CASSQDLSDGPLGGEQYF. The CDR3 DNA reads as TGTGCCAGCAGCCAAGATCTATCTGACGGGCCCCTCGGGGGCGAGCAGTACTTC.

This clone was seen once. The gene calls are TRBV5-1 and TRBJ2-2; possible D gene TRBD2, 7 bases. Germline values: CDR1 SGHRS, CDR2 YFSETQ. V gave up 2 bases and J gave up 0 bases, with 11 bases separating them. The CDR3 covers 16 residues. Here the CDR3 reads CASSFSGGANTGELFF. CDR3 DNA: TGCGCCAGCAGCTTTTCGGGGGGCGCGAACACCGGGGAGCTGTTTTTT.

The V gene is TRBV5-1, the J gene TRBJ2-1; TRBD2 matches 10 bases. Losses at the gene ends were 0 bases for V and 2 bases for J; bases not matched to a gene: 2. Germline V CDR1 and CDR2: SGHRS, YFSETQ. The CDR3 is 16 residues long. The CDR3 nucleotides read TGCGCCAGCAGCTTGGCGACTAGCGGGCCCTACAATGAGCAGTTCTTC. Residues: CASSLATSGPYNEQFF.

In DNA, the CDR3 is TGTGCCAGCAGTTTATTCAGGGGCCGCCAGCCCCAGCATTTT. It translates to CASSLFRGRQPQHF. The chain employs TRBV28 and TRBJ1-5, with D possibly TRBD1 on 6 matching bases. Trimming cost V 1 base and J 7 bases, with 11 bases left between them. The CDR3 is 14 amino acids. CDR1 is MDHEN, CDR2 SYDVKM, per germline.

CDR3 DNA sequence: TGTGCCAGCAGTTTAGGGCGGGGGAGCACTGAAGCTTTCTTT. It yields the protein CASSLGRGSTEAFF. This sequence joins TRBV27 and TRBJ1-1; possible D gene TRBD1, 5 bases. The V gene's germline CDR1 is MNHEY and CDR2 SMNVEV (reference sequence). V was clipped by 2 bases and J by 4 bases, with 11 bases between them. This CDR3 has 14 residues.

The CDR3 coding sequence is TGCGCCAGCAGCTTGGACCCAGGGAAAGAGACCCAGTACTTC. Translation: CASSLDPGKETQYF. V usage is TRBV5-1 and J usage is TRBJ2-5; a weak D match, TRBD1 (5 bases). Trimming cost V 0 bases and J 3 bases, with 9 bases left between them. The CDR3 has 14 amino acids. Germline V CDR1 and CDR2: SGHRS, YFSETQ. The complete variable domain, with remaining parts taken from reference TRBV5-1 and TRBJ2-5, reads KAGVTQTPRYLIKTRGQQVTLSCSPISGHRSVSWYQQTPGQGLQFLFEYFSETQRNKGNFPGRFSGRQFSNSRSEMNVSTLELGDSALYLCASSLDPGKETQYFGPGTRLLVL.

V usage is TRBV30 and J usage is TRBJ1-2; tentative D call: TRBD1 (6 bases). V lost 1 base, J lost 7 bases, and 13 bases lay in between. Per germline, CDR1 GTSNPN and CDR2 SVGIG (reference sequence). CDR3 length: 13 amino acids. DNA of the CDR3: TGTGCCTGGAGTGCACAGGGTCCTCTTGGCTACACCTTC. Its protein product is CAWSAQGPLGYTF.

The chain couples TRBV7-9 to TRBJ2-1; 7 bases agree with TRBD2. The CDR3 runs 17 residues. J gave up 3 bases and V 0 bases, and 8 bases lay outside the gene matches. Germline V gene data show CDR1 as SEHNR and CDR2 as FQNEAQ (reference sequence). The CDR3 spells CASSLAYGGGIYNEQFF. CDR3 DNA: TGTGCCAGCAGCTTAGCGTACGGGGGAGGGATCTACAATGAGCAGTTCTTC.

The DNA of the CDR3 is TGTGCCAGCAGCTCATTCACAGGGCGGAGGAATGAAAAACTGTTTTTT. Protein sequence: CASSSFTGRRNEKLFF. The V call is TRBV7-9, the J call TRBJ1-4; TRBD1 is a possible D gene (6 bases). Germline assignment: CDR1 SEHNR and CDR2 FQNEAQ (reference sequence). The CDR3 spans 16 residues. Trimming removed 4 bases at V and 5 bases at J, with 17 bases between.

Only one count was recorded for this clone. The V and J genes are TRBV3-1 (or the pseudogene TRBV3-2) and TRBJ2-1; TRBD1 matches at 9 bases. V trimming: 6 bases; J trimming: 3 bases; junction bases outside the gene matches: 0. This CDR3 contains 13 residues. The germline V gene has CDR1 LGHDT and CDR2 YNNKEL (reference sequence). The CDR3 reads CASRDRGYNEQFF. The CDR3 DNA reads TGTGCCAGCAGGGACAGGGGCTACAATGAGCAGTTCTTC.

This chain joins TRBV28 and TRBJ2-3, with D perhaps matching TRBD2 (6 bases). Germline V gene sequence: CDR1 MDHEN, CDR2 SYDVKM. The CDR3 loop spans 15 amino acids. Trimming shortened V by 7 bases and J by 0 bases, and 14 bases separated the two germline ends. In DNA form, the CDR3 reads TGTGCCAGCATCGGGCGGGACCCTAGCACAGATACGCAGTATTTT. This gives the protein CASIGRDPSTDTQYF.